This record concerns one T cell receptor (beta chain) sequence. No antigen is known for it. This record comes from a study of cytomegalovirus exposure and HLA in healthy donors. Study-level background: Earlier work reported roughly 120 million unique TCR beta sequences from 150 million to 200 million T cells. Overall study results and limits: Later work showed greater clonal expansion in HLA-associated TCR beta chains than in equally common others.

These donors, healthy bone marrow donors, were studied. Trimming at V came to 4 bases and at J to 2 bases, leaving 3 bases not matched to a gene. The germline CDR1 and CDR2 sequences are LGHNA and YNFKEQ. The CDR3 extends over 14 amino acids. It was with 60 Vbeta and 13 Jbeta primers that the PCR ran. TCRdb's copy holds only in-frame clones and misses some; the assay was immunoSEQ multiplex PCR. The profile covers 110,000 to 150,000 clones, with about 84% appearing a single time and around 3.7% taken by the ten largest. This receptor was obtained from a male donor in good health and CMV-seronegative. Sequencing was performed on PBMCs. The chain recombines TRBV4-2 with TRBJ2-5, with TRBD2 matching 8 bases. The CDR3 reads CASSPSGRQETQYF. For the CDR3, the DNA is TGTGCCAGCAGCCCCAGCGGGAGACAAGAGACCCAGTACTTC.